The T cell receptor beta chain described here comes from a study of T cells in Graves' hyperthyroidism and ophthalmopathy. Study observations and caveats: In validation, the model predicted ophthalmopathy. These predictions came a median about 6.5 months before onset.

RNA transcripts gave rise to amplified TCR beta CDR3 regions. TCR CDR3 underwent first-round RT-PCR with the HTBI primer set. TCRdb recomputed calls from the multiplex PCR reads with MiXCR, one row per CDR3 protein. The data contain 550,000 to 650,000 distinct CDR3 sequences, around 14% of them singletons. V lost 1 base to trimming and J lost 0 bases, with 9 bases between them. This CDR3 region has 15 residues. The diagnostic basis comprised clinical symptoms, serum thyroxine and TRAb, thyroid ultrasound and orbital computed tomography. In this sample, this clonotype turned up many times. Its specificity is unknown.

This TCR was sampled from a woman in her twenties or thirties with Graves' hyperthyroidism that later progressed to Graves' ophthalmopathy. Sequences were obtained from blood. The chain joins TRBV12-3 or TRBV12-4 to TRBJ1-1; no firm D call. The CDR3 DNA is TGTGCCAGCAGTTTAGACGCAAGCATGAACACTGAAGCTTTCTTT. It yields the protein CASSLDASMNTEAFF.